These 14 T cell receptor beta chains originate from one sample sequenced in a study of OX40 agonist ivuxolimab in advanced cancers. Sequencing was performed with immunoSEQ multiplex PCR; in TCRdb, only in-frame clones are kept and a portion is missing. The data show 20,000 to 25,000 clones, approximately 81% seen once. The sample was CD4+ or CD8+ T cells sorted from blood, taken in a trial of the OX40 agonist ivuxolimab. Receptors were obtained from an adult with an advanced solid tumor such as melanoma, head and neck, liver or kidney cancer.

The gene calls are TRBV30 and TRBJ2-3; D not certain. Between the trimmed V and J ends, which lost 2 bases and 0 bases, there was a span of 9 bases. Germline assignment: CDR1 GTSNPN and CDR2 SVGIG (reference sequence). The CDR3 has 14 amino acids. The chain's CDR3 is CAWSPLASTDTQYF. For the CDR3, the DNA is TGTGCCTGGAGTCCCCTGGCTAGCACAGATACGCAGTATTTT.

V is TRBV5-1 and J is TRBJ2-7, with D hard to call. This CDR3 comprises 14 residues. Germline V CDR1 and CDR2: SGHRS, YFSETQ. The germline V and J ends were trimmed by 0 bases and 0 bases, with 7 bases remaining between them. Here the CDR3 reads CASSLVPASYEQYF. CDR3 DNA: TGCGCCAGCAGCTTGGTTCCAGCCTCCTACGAGCAGTACTTC. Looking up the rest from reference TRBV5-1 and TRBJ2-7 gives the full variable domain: KAGVTQTPRYLIKTRGQQVTLSCSPISGHRSVSWYQQTPGQGLQFLFEYFSETQRNKGNFPGRFSGRQFSNSRSEMNVSTLELGDSALYLCASSLVPASYEQYFGPGTRLTVT.

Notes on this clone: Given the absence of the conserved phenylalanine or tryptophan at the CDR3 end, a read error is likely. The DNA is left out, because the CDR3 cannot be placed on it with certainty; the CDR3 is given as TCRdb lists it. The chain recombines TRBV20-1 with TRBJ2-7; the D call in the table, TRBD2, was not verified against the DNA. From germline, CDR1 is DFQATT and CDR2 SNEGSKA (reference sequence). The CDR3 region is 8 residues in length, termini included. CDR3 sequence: CSAGVGIL.

The CDR3 bases are TGTGCCAGTAGGGAGGACCACTCCTACGAGCAGTACTTC. Translation gives CASREDHSYEQYF. The V call is TRBV19, the J call TRBJ2-5, with D tentatively TRBD2 (5 bases). The assigned J gene may be wrong: the sequence end matches TRBJ2-7 better. The CDR3 consists of 13 residues. Germline CDR1 is LNHDA and CDR2 is SQIVND (reference sequence).

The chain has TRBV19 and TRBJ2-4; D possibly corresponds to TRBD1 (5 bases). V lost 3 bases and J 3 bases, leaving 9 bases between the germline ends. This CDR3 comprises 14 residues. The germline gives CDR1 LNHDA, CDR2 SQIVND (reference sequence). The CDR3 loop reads CASSIDSYKNIQYF. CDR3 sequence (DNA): TGTGCCAGTAGTATCGACAGTTACAAAAACATTCAGTACTTC.

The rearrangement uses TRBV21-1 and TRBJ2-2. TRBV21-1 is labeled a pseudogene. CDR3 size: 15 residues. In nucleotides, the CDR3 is TGTGCCAGCACCCAGGGGGGGGTGTACACCGGGGAGCTGTTTTTT. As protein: CASTQGGVYTGELFF.

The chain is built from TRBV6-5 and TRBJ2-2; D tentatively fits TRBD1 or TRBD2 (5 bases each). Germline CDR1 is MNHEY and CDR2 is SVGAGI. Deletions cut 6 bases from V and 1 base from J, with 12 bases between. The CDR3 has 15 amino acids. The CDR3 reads CASRPRGENTGELFF. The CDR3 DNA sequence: TGTGCCAGCAGGCCTCGAGGGGAGAACACCGGGGAGCTGTTTTTT.

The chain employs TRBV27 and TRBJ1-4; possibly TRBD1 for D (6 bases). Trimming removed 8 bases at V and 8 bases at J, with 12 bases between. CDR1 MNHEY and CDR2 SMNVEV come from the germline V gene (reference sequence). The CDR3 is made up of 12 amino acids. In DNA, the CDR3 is TGTGCCAGCCGAAAGGGGGTCGAAAAACTGTTTTTT. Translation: CASRKGVEKLFF.

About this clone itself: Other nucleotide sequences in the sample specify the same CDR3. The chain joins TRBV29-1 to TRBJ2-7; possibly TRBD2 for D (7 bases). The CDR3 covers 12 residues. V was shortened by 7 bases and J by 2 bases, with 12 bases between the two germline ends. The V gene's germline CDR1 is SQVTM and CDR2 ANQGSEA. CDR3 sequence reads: CSATGTTYEQYF. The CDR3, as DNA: TGCAGCGCTACAGGGACTACCTACGAGCAGTACTTC.

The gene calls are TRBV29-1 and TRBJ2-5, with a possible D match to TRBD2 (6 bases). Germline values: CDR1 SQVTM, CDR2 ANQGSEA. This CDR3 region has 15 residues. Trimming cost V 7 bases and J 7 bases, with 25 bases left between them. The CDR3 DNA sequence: TGCAGCGCCATGGGGCACTTGGGCCGGAGGGGGACCCAGTACTTC. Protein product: CSAMGHLGRRGTQYF. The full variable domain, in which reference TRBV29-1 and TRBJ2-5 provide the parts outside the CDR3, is SAVISQKPSRDICQRGTSLTIQCQVDSQVTMMFWYRQQPGQSLTLIATANQGSEATYESGFVIDKFPISRPNLTFSTLTVSNMSPEDSSIYLCSAMGHLGRRGTQYFGPGTRLLVL.

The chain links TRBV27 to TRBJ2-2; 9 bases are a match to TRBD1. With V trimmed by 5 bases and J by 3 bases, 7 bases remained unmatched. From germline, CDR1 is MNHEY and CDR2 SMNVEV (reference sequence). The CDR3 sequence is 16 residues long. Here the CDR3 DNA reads TGTGCCAGCAGTCTTCCACAGGGGGCTTACACCGGGGAGCTGTTTTTT. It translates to CASSLPQGAYTGELFF.

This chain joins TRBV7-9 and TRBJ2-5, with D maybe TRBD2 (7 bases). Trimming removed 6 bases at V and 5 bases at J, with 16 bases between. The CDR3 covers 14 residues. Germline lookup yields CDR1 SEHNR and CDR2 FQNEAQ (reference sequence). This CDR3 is CASRERGGTETQYF. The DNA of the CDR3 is TGTGCCAGCAGGGAGAGGGGGGGTACGGAGACCCAGTACTTC.

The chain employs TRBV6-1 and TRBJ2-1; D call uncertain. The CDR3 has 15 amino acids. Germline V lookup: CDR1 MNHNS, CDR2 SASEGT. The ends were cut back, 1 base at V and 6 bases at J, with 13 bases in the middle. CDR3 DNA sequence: TGTGCCAGCAGTGAAGTCCGGCGGAGCTCCAATGAGCAGTTCTTC. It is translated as CASSEVRRSSNEQFF.

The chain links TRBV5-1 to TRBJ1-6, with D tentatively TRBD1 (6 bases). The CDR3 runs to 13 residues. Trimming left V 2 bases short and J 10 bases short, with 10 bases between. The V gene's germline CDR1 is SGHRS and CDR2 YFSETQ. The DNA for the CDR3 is TGCGCCAGCAGCTTACAGGGACACTCACCCCTCCACTTT. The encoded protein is CASSLQGHSPLHF.